The rows below give T cell receptor beta chains drawn from one sample of a study of radiotherapy plus CTLA-4 blockade in lung cancer. Sequencing used immunoSEQ multiplex PCR; TCRdb keeps in-frame clones, though not all of them. The sample includes about 41,000 clones, around 69% of them seen just once. The specimen was peripheral blood, collected from a patient treated with radiotherapy plus ipilimumab. Every receptor here comes from a human donor with non-small cell lung cancer who had stable disease on radiotherapy plus ipilimumab. Each CDR3 is given with its conserved first and last residue. A D gene is named only where the DNA matches it firmly. Size is omitted from some rows. Given values are once, few, many or a class for expanded clones.

v_call	j_call	d_call	clone_size	cdr3_nt	cdr3_aa
TRBV5-6	TRBJ1-5	.	.	TGTGCCAGCAGCTTGGAAAGGGTCGGCAATCAGCCCCAGCATTTT	CASSLERVGNQPQHF
TRBV27	TRBJ2-2	TRBD1	.	TGTGCCAGCAGATTCCAGGGGGCGCACACCGGGGAGCTGTTTTTT	CASRFQGAHTGELFF
TRBV7-6	TRBJ2-1	TRBD1	few	TGTGCCAGCAGCCCTCAGGACAGGGGCTTTAATAGGATGGACAATGAGCAGTTCTTC	CASSPQDRGFNRMDNEQFF
TRBV10-3	TRBJ1-1	TRBD1	.	TGTGCCATCATTACGACAGGGGGCGAAACTGAAGCTTTCTTT	CAIITTGGETEAFF
TRBV7-9	TRBJ1-4	.	.	TGTGCCAGCAGCTTACCGGGGACCGGGAGCAATGAAAAACTGTTTTTT	CASSLPGTGSNEKLFF
TRBV7-3	TRBJ2-1	.	.	TGTGCCAGCAGCACCTACAACGACGGTGAGCAGTTCTTC	CASSTYNDGEQFF
TRBV29-1	TRBJ1-2	.	.	TGCAGCGTTGAATTCGGGGGCGGGGGTGGCTACACCTTC	CSVEFGGGGGYTF
TRBV5-1	TRBJ1-4	.	once	TGCGCCAGCAGCTTCGGGGGGCAGGGAGTTGAAAAACTGTTTTTT	CASSFGGQGVEKLFF
TRBV29-1	TRBJ1-2	.	.	TGCAGCGTTGAAGGGGGTCCAGGGGTTAACTATGGCTACACCTTC	CSVEGGPGVNYGYTF
TRBV6-6	TRBJ2-1	TRBD2	.	TGTGCCAGCAGTCCGCGGGGGGCCGGGCAAGCTGAGCAGTTCTTC	CASSPRGAGQAEQFF
TRBV14	TRBJ2-5	.	few	TGTGCCAGCAGCCATAGGCACCAAGAGACCCAGTACTTC	CASSHRHQETQYF
TRBV4-1	TRBJ1-3	TRBD1	.	TGCGCCAGCAGCCAAACCGACAGGGCGTCTGGAAACACCATATATTTT	CASSQTDRASGNTIYF
TRBV19	TRBJ1-6	.	.	TGTGCCAGTAGTATTTGGGGTTCGAAAACACCCCTCCACTTT	CASSIWGSKTPLHF
TRBV6-5	TRBJ1-2	TRBD1	.	TGTGCCAGCAGTTATGGGACAGGAGAGGTTCCTGGCTACACCTTC	CASSYGTGEVPGYTF
TRBV27	TRBJ1-1	.	.	TGTGCCAGCAGTTTGATGGGGACTGAAGCTTTCTTT	CASSLMGTEAFF
TRBV18	TRBJ2-5	TRBD2	.	TGTGCCAGCTCACCCCAGCGGGGGGATCAAGAGACCCAGTACTTC	CASSPQRGDQETQYF
TRBV19	TRBJ2-5	.	.	TGTGCCAGTAGTATAGGGGGGATTATCCAAGAGACCCAGTACTTC	CASSIGGIIQETQYF
TRBV2	TRBJ2-5	TRBD2	.	TGTGCCAGCGCGAATGGGGGAGGGTGGGAGACCCAGTACTTC	CASANGGGWETQYF
TRBV29-1	TRBJ2-2	.	.	TGCAGCGTTGAGGGGTCCCTTCTGGCCGGGGAGCTGTTTTTT	CSVEGSLLAGELFF
TRBV7-9	TRBJ2-3	.	.	TGTGCCAGCAGCTTAAGGGAGATCTTAGATACGCAGTATTTT	CASSLREILDTQYF
TRBV28	TRBJ1-1	.	.	TGTGCCAGCAGTGCCGGGGGTTGGGGGACTGAAGCTTTCTTT	CASSAGGWGTEAFF
TRBV27	TRBJ1-1	.	.	TGTGCCAGCAGTGAGTTAATGGGTGACACTGAAGCTTTCTTT	CASSELMGDTEAFF
TRBV5-1	TRBJ1-3	.	few	TGCGCCAGCAGCTTCAACGGGGGCTCTGGAAACACCATATATTTT	CASSFNGGSGNTIYF
TRBV30	TRBJ2-1	.	.	TGTGCCTCCCCGAGGGCCTACAATGAGCAGTTCTTC	CASPRAYNEQFF
TRBV14	TRBJ2-5	TRBD1	few	TGTGCCAGCAGCCAAACGACAGGGGGGCAGGAGACCCAGTACTTC	CASSQTTGGQETQYF
TRBV14	TRBJ1-2	.	few	TGTGCCAGCAGCCAAGAATCGGTTAACTATGGCTACACCTTC	CASSQESVNYGYTF
TRBV19	TRBJ1-5	TRBD1	.	TGTGCCAGTAGTAGCGGGACAGGGGGCGGACAGCCCCAGCATTTT	CASSSGTGGGQPQHF
TRBV4-1	TRBJ2-5	.	.	TGCGCCAGCAGACAAACAGGGTCATCAGGCCAAGAGACCCAGTACTTC	CASRQTGSSGQETQYF
TRBV5-5	TRBJ1-6	TRBD1	.	TGTGCCAGCAGCCACCCGAAGACAGGGGGGGAGACCTATAATTCACCCCTCCACTTT	CASSHPKTGGETYNSPLHF
TRBV19	TRBJ1-1	.	once	TGTGCCAGTAGCCAACAGGACACGAACACTGAAGCTTTCTTT	CASSQQDTNTEAFF
TRBV6-5	TRBJ2-2	TRBD1	few	TGTGCCAGCAGTAAACGGACAGGTTACACCGGGGAGCTGTTTTTT	CASSKRTGYTGELFF
TRBV5-1	TRBJ2-2	TRBD2	few	TGCGCCAGCAGCTTGAGCGGGGGGGCCGGAGGGGAGCTGTTTTTT	CASSLSGGAGGELFF
TRBV30	TRBJ1-3	.	.	TGTGCCTGGAGTTCGCCCTTTGGGGCTGGAAACACCATATATTTT	CAWSSPFGAGNTIYF
TRBV7-2	TRBJ1-1	.	once	TGTGCCAGCAGCTTAGACCGGACCTTTGAAGCTTTCTTT	CASSLDRTFEAFF
TRBV4-3	TRBJ1-1	.	.	TGCGCCAGCAGCCAAGTCGTAGGGGGTACCACTGAAGCTTTCTTT	CASSQVVGGTTEAFF
TRBV5-1	TRBJ1-3	.	.	TGCGCCAGCAGCGGCTCAGGGGCCTCTGGAAACACCATATATTTT	CASSGSGASGNTIYF
TRBV5-5	TRBJ1-2	.	.	TGTGCCAGCAGCTCCAGGACGTATGGCTACACCTTC	CASSSRTYGYTF
TRBV28	TRBJ1-1	.	.	TGTGCCAGCAGTTTAGTACAGGGAGGGACTGAAGCTTTCTTT	CASSLVQGGTEAFF
TRBV7-3	TRBJ2-3	TRBD2	.	TGTGCCAGCAGCAAAGGACTAGCGGCGGGGTTAAGTAGCACAGATACGCAGTATTTT	CASSKGLAAGLSSTDTQYF